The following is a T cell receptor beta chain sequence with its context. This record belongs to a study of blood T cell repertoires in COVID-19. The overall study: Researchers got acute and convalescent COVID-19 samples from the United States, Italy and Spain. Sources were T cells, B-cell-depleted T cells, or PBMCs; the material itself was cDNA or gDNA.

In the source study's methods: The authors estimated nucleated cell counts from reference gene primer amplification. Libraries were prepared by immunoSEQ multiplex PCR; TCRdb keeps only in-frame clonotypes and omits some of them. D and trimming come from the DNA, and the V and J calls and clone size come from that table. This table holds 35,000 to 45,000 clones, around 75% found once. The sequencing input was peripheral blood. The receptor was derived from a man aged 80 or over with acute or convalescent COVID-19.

CDR3 region: CASSERNTEAFF. The CDR3 DNA follows: TGTGCCAGCAGTGAGCGCAACACTGAAGCTTTCTTT. The chain is built from TRBV6-1 and TRBJ1-1, with no clear D. V was shortened by 3 bases and J by 2 bases, with 4 bases between the two germline ends. Germline V CDR1 and CDR2: MNHNS, SASEGT. The CDR3 sequence is 12 residues long.